The 21 T cell receptor beta chains presented below share a single source sample, sequenced in a study of cytomegalovirus exposure and HLA in healthy donors. With 60 Vbeta and 13 Jbeta primers, the PCR was carried out. The data were produced by immunoSEQ multiplex PCR, yet TCRdb's version contains in-frame clones alone and is incomplete. The data contain roughly 150,000 clones, roughly four fifths of them singletons. Sequencing used PBMCs. These receptors came from a woman in her forties in good health and CMV-seronegative.

This clone has more than one count but fewer than ten. The chain recombines TRBV9 with TRBJ1-4; 7 positions agree with TRBD1. V lost 0 bases and J lost 5; bases outside the gene matches: 4. The CDR3 spans 15 residues. The V gene's germline CDR1 is SGDLS and CDR2 YYNGEE. This chain's CDR3 is CASSVGGQLNEKLFF. CDR3 DNA: TGTGCCAGCAGCGTAGGGGGACAGCTCAATGAAAAACTGTTTTTT.

This clone turned up a few times. The CDR3 coding sequence is TGTGCCAGCAGCGGGGGACAGGGGTTACTAGCTGAAGCTTTCTTT. Protein product: CASSGGQGLLAEAFF. The J gene is TRBJ1-1, the V gene TRBV9; TRBD1 agrees at 10 bases. Germline V gene sequence: CDR1 SGDLS, CDR2 YYNGEE. J lost 6 bases, V lost 3 bases, and 8 bases had no gene match. CDR3 length: 15 amino acids.

The chain is built from TRBV19 and TRBJ2-3; 10 nucleotides align to TRBD2. The CDR3 consists of 17 residues. Trimming removed 4 bases from V and 3 bases from J; junction bases left unmatched: 10. Germline values: CDR1 LNHDA, CDR2 SQIVND (reference sequence). The CDR3 DNA follows: TGTGCCAGTAGTAGTGGCCCAACTAGCGGGATGACAGATACGCAGTATTTT. This translates into CASSSGPTSGMTDTQYF.

The gene calls are TRBV7-8 and TRBJ2-4; D is unclear. V shed 4 bases and J shed 0 bases, with 4 bases lying between them. Germline loops: CDR1 SGHVS, CDR2 FQNEAQ. The CDR3 extends over 13 amino acids. DNA for the CDR3: TGTGCCAGCAGCTCGAGAGCCAAAAACATTCAGTACTTC. This encodes CASSSRAKNIQYF.

This rearrangement joins TRBV9 to TRBJ2-7; D is possibly TRBD2 (7 bases). The CDR3 has 15 amino acids. Germline CDR1 is SGDLS and CDR2 is YYNGEE. V shed 4 bases and J shed 4 bases, with 18 bases lying between them. CDR3: CASSPLGGGSYEQYF. CDR3 nucleotide sequence: TGTGCCAGCAGCCCACTAGGGGGGGGCTCATACGAGCAGTACTTC.

The chain carries TRBV29-1 and TRBJ2-3; D ambiguous. Per the germline V gene, CDR1 is SQVTM and CDR2 is ANQGSEA. The CDR3 loop spans 13 amino acids. V was trimmed by 6 bases and J by 11 bases, leaving 21 bases between them. The DNA of the CDR3 is TGCAGCGTCCCAGGCCTCCTCGAGTATAAGCAGTATTTT. This codes for CSVPGLLEYKQYF.

This sequence joins TRBV5-1 and TRBJ2-5, with TRBD2 matching over 8 bases. The J segment lost 2 bases and the V segment lost 5 bases, leaving 5 bases of the junction unmatched. Germline V gene data show CDR1 as SGHRS and CDR2 as YFSETQ. CDR3 length: 14 residues. The CDR3 sequence: CASSPAGGQETQYF. The CDR3 region has the DNA TGCGCCAGCAGTCCCGCGGGGGGTCAAGAGACCCAGTACTTC. Supplemented by reference TRBV5-1 and TRBJ2-5, the full variable domain reads KAGVTQTPRYLIKTRGQQVTLSCSPISGHRSVSWYQQTPGQGLQFLFEYFSETQRNKGNFPGRFSGRQFSNSRSEMNVSTLELGDSALYLCASSPAGGQETQYFGPGTRLLVL.

This clone was counted a few times. V is TRBV9 and J is TRBJ2-3; D gene ambiguous. The germline V gene has CDR1 SGDLS and CDR2 YYNGEE. Trimming removed 0 bases from V and 3 bases from J, with 5 bases in between. This CDR3 comprises 13 residues. CDR3 region: CASSVVTTDTQYF. The CDR3 nucleotides are TGTGCCAGCAGCGTAGTGACTACAGATACGCAGTATTTT.

V usage is TRBV11-3 and J usage is TRBJ1-2, with TRBD1 matching over 8 bases. The CDR3 is 19 amino acids. Germline lookup yields CDR1 SGHNT and CDR2 YENEEA. V shed 3 bases, J shed 1 base, and the junction held 16 bases outside the gene matches. The DNA of the CDR3 is TGTGCCAGCAGCTTCGCGACAGGGGCGAAACGGGGACATAACTATGGCTACACCTTC. Amino acid sequence: CASSFATGAKRGHNYGYTF.

This rearrangement joins TRBV7-2 to TRBJ2-2; possibly TRBD2 for D (6 bases). This CDR3 comprises 17 residues. From germline, CDR1 is SGHTA and CDR2 FQGNSA. The V end lost 5 bases, the J end lost 7 bases, and 23 bases lay between the germline ends. CDR3 region: CASSPPRGGKDSGELFF. The CDR3 region has the DNA TGTGCCAGCAGCCCGCCTCGGGGCGGGAAAGATAGCGGGGAGCTGTTTTTT. Supplemented by reference TRBV7-2 and TRBJ2-2, the full variable domain reads GAGVSQSPSNKVTEKGKDVELRCDPISGHTALYWYRQSLGQGLEFLIYFQGNSAPDKSGLPSDRFSAERTGGSVSTLTIQRTQQEDSAVYLCASSPPRGGKDSGELFFGEGSRLTVL.

The chain is built from TRBV27 and TRBJ2-7, with 7 nucleotides matching TRBD1. The CDR3 consists of 16 residues. Germline V gene data show CDR1 as MNHEY and CDR2 as SMNVEV (reference sequence). V shed 4 bases and J 4 bases; nucleotides not matched to a gene: 13. Here the CDR3 reads CASSSLPGTADYEQYF. CDR3 DNA: TGTGCCAGCAGTTCCCTACCGGGGACAGCAGATTACGAGCAGTACTTC.

This clone was seen a handful of times. V usage is TRBV25-1 and J usage is TRBJ1-4; D may be TRBD1 (5 bases). This CDR3 comprises 15 residues. The V gene's germline CDR1 is MGHDK and CDR2 SYGVNS. The ends were cut back, 5 bases at V and 10 bases at J, with 20 bases in the middle. In DNA form, the CDR3 reads TGTGCCAGCAGTCGCCCCGGGGGGGAGGGCGGAAAACTGTTTTTT. It is translated as CASSRPGGEGGKLFF.

This clone has a single count. This sequence joins TRBV2 and TRBJ1-1; no definite D call. The CDR3 runs to 13 residues. V lost 2 bases and J lost 1, with 5 bases in between. From germline, CDR1 is SNHLY and CDR2 FYNNEI. The CDR3 loop is CASSERGNTEAFF. The DNA of the CDR3 is TGTGCCAGCAGTGAACGGGGGAACACTGAAGCTTTCTTT.

This chain joins TRBV6-1 and TRBJ2-7, with 9 bases lining up with TRBD1. Germline values: CDR1 MNHNS, CDR2 SASEGT. Trimming removed 2 bases from V and 2 bases from J; junction bases left unmatched: 7. This CDR3 has 16 residues. CDR3 region: CASSESFGTGPYEQYF. The CDR3 bases are TGTGCCAGCAGTGAATCCTTTGGGACAGGGCCCTACGAGCAGTACTTC.

This chain links TRBV5-1 with TRBJ2-7; TRBD2 is a possible D gene (5 bases). The CDR3 has 14 amino acids. The germline V gene has CDR1 SGHRS and CDR2 YFSETQ. Trimming took 4 bases from V and 6 from J, leaving 17 bases between them. In DNA, the CDR3 is TGCGCCAGCAGCACTAGATCTAGTACAAGCGAGCAGTACTTC. It codes for CASSTRSSTSEQYF.

V is TRBV30 and J is TRBJ2-1, with 8 positions matching TRBD2. V was pared by 4 bases and J by 6 bases, with 5 bases of the junction left unmatched. The CDR3 consists of 13 residues. Germline CDR1 and CDR2: GTSNPN and SVGIG (reference sequence). The CDR3 sequence: CAWTGLGFNEQFF. The CDR3 DNA is TGTGCCTGGACGGGACTAGGATTCAATGAGCAGTTCTTC. Based on the CDR3 plus reference TRBV30 and TRBJ2-1, the full variable domain is SQTIHQWPATLVQPVGSPLSLECTVEGTSNPNLYWYRQAAGRGLQLLFYSVGIGQISSEVPQNLSASRPQDRQFILSSKKLLLSDSGFYLCAWTGLGFNEQFFGPGTRLTVL.

V is TRBV13 and J is TRBJ2-3; the D gene is possibly TRBD1 (6 bases). CDR1 PRHDT and CDR2 FYEKMQ come from the germline V gene (reference sequence). Trimming cost V 2 bases and J 4 bases, with 13 bases left between them. The CDR3 has 15 residues. The CDR3 reads CASSLHRVQPDTQYF. For the CDR3, the DNA is TGTGCCAGCAGCTTACACAGGGTGCAGCCAGATACGCAGTATTTT.

This clone has just a few counts. The V call is TRBV2, the J call TRBJ2-5; D might be TRBD1 (5 bases). The V and J ends lost 5 bases and 0 bases respectively, with 7 bases between them. This CDR3 has 13 residues. CDR1 and CDR2 from the germline V gene are SNHLY and FYNNEI. As DNA, the CDR3 is TGTGCCAGCAGTAGGGGCAACCAAGAGACCCAGTACTTC. Protein sequence: CASSRGNQETQYF. Together with reference TRBV2 and TRBJ2-5, the CDR3 gives the full variable domain: EPEVTQTPSHQVTQMGQEVILRCVPISNHLYFYWYRQILGQKVEFLVSFYNNEISEKSEIFDDQFSVERPDGSNFTLKIRSTKLEDSAMYFCASSRGNQETQYFGPGTRLLVL.

This chain uses TRBV7-2 with TRBJ1-3; D perhaps matches TRBD1 (5 bases). CDR1 and CDR2 (germline): SGHTA, FQGNSA. Trimming left V 5 bases short and J 0 bases short, with 11 bases between. The CDR3 length is 15 residues. CDR3 DNA: TGTGCCAGCAGCACCGGGGGGAACTCTGGAAACACCATATATTTT. Encoded protein: CASSTGGNSGNTIYF. Drawing the rest from reference TRBV7-2 and TRBJ1-3, the complete variable domain is GAGVSQSPSNKVTEKGKDVELRCDPISGHTALYWYRQSLGQGLEFLIYFQGNSAPDKSGLPSDRFSAERTGGSVSTLTIQRTQQEDSAVYLCASSTGGNSGNTIYFGEGSWLTVV.

This chain joins TRBV4-2 and TRBJ1-1; 11 bases map to TRBD1. Germline lookup yields CDR1 LGHNA and CDR2 YNFKEQ. The CDR3 spans 17 residues. The J segment lost 5 bases and the V segment lost 0 bases, leaving 8 bases of the junction unmatched. The CDR3 DNA follows: TGTGCCAGCAGCCAAGATAAAGGACAGGGGGCGCTGACTGAAGCTTTCTTT. It codes for CASSQDKGQGALTEAFF.

The chain combines TRBV29-1 with TRBJ1-1; 9 positions match TRBD1. V shed 4 bases and J 1 base; nucleotides not matched to a gene: 4. CDR1 and CDR2 (germline): SQVTM, ANQGSEA. The CDR3 covers 14 residues. CDR3 loop: CSVATGGRNTEAFF. In DNA, the CDR3 is TGCAGCGTTGCAACAGGGGGCCGGAACACTGAAGCTTTCTTT. Complete variable domain (other parts from reference TRBV29-1 and TRBJ1-1): SAVISQKPSRDICQRGTSLTIQCQVDSQVTMMFWYRQQPGQSLTLIATANQGSEATYESGFVIDKFPISRPNLTFSTLTVSNMSPEDSSIYLCSVATGGRNTEAFFGQGTRLTVV.